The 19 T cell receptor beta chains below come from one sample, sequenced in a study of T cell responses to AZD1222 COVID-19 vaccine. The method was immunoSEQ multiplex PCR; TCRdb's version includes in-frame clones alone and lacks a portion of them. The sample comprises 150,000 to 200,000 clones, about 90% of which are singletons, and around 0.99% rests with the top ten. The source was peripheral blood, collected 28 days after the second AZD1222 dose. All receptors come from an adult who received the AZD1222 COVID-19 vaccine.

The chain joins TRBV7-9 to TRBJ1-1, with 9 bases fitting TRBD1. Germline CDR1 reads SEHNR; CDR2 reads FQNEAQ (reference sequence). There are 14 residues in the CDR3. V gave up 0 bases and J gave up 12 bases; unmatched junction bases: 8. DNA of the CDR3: TGTGCCAGCAGCTTAGCGGAGGGGACAGGGAGACCTTTCTTT. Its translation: CASSLAEGTGRPFF.

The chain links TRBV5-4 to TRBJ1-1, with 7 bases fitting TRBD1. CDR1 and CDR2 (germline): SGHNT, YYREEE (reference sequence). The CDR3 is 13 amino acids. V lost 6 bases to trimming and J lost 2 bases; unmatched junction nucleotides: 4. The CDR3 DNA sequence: TGTGCCAGCACCAGACAGGGTAACACTGAAGCTTTCTTT. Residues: CASTRQGNTEAFF.

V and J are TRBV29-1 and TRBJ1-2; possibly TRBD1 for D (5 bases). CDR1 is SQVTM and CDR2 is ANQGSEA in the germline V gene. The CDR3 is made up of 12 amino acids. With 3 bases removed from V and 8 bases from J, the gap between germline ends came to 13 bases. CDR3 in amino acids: CSVDGATEGYTF. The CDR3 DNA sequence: TGCAGCGTTGACGGGGCCACCGAAGGCTACACCTTC.

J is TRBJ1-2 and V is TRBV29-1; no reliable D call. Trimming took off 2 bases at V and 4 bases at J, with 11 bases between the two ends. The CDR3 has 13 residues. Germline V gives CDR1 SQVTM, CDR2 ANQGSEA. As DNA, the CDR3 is TGCAGCGTTGAAAAGGGAGTGGGCTATGGCTACACCTTC. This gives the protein CSVEKGVGYGYTF.

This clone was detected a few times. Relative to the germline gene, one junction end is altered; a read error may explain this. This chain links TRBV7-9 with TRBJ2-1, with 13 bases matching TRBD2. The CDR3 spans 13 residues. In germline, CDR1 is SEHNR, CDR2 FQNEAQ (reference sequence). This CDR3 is CASSFGTSGARVF. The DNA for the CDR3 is TGTGCCAGCAGCTTTGGGACTAGCGGGGCCCGGGTCTTC.

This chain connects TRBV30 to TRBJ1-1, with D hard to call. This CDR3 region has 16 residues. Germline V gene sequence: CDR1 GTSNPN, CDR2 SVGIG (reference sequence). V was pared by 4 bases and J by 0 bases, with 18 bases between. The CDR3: CAWMGESFSMNTEAFF. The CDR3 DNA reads TGTGCCTGGATGGGAGAGTCCTTCAGTATGAACACTGAAGCTTTCTTT.

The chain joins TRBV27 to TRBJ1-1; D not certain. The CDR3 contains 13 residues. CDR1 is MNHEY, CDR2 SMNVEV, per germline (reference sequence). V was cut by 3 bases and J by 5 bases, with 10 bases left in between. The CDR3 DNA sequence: TGTGCCAGCAGTTTCCAGAGTGATACTGAAGCTTTCTTT. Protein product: CASSFQSDTEAFF.

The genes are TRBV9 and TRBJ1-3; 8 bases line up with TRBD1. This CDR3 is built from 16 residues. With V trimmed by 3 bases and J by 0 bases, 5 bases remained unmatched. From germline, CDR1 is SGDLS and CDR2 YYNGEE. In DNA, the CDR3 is TGTGCCAGCAGCGCGCAGGGGGCCAGCTCTGGAAACACCATATATTTT. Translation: CASSAQGASSGNTIYF.

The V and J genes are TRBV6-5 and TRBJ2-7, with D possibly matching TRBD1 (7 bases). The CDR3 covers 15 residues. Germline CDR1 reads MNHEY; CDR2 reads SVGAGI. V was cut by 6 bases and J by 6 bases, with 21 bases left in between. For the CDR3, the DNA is TGTGCCAGCAGGAAGGCGGGACAGTCCTTCGGCGAGCAGTACTTC. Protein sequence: CASRKAGQSFGEQYF.

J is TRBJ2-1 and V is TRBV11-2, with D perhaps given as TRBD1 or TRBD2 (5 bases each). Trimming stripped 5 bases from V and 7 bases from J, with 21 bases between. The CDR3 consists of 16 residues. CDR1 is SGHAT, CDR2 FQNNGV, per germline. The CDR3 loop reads CASSPAGAARGNEQFF. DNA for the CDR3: TGTGCCAGCAGCCCAGCCGGGGCCGCTCGTGGGAATGAGCAGTTCTTC. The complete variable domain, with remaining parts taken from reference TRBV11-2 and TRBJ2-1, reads EAGVAQSPRYKIIEKRQSVAFWCNPISGHATLYWYQQILGQGPKLLIQFQNNGVVDDSQLPKDRFSAERLKGVDSTLKIQPAKLEDSAVYLCASSPAGAARGNEQFFGPGTRLTVL.

CDR3 sequence (DNA): TGTGCCAGCAGTTTATTTAGCGGTGGCTACACCTTC. It yields the protein CASSLFSGGYTF. The chain links TRBV25-1 to TRBJ1-2; no clear D gene. Germline V lookup: CDR1 MGHDK, CDR2 SYGVNS. V dropped 5 bases and J dropped 7 bases, with 11 bases sitting between them. The CDR3 is 12 amino acids.

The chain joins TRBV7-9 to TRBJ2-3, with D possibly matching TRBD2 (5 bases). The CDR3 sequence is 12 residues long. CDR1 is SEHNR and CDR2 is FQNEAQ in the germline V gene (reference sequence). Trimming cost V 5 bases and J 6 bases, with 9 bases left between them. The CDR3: CASSLPGDTQYF. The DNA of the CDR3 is TGTGCCAGCAGCCTGCCGGGGGATACGCAGTATTTT.

CDR3 sequence (DNA): TGTGCCAGCAGCAGAAGGGGCCCGACAGGGGCCAACGGCTACACCTTC. Amino acids: CASSRRGPTGANGYTF. The chain links TRBV7-2 to TRBJ1-2, with 8 bases aligning to TRBD1. The CDR3 spans 16 residues. J was trimmed by 8 bases and V by 5 bases; bases with no gene match: 16. From germline, CDR1 is SGHTA and CDR2 FQGNSA.

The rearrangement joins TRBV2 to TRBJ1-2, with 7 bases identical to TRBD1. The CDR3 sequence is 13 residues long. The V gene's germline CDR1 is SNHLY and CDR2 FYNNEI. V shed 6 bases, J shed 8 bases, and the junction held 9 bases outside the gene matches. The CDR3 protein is CASSSTGRGGYTF. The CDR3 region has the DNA TGTGCCAGCAGCTCGACAGGGAGAGGCGGCTACACCTTC.

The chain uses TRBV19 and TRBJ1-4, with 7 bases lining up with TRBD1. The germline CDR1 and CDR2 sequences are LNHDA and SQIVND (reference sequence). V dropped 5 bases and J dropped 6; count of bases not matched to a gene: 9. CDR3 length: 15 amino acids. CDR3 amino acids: CASSSQGGFDEKLFF. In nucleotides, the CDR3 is TGTGCCAGTAGTTCGCAGGGGGGATTCGATGAAAAACTGTTTTTT. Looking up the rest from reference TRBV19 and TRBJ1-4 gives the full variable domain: DGGITQSPKYLFRKEGQNVTLSCEQNLNHDAMYWYRQDPGQGLRLIYYSQIVNDFQKGDIAEGYSVSREKKESFPLTVTSAQKNPTAFYLCASSSQGGFDEKLFFGSGTQLSVL.

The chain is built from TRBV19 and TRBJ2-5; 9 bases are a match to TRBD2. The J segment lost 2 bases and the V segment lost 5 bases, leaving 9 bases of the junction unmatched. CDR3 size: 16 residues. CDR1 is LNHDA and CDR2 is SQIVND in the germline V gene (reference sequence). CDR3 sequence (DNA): TGTGCCAGTAGTCCCCGGATAGCGGGGGAACAAGAGACCCAGTACTTC. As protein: CASSPRIAGEQETQYF.

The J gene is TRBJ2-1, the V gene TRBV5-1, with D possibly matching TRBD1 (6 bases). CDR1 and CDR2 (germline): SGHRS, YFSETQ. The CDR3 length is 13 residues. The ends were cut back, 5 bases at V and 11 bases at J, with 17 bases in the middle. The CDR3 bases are TGCGCCAGCAGTTCACAGGGAAAAGAGAAGCAGTTCTTC. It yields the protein CASSSQGKEKQFF.

CDR3 sequence reads: CASSRSAELFF. In DNA form, the CDR3 reads TGTGCCAGCAGTCGGTCCGCGGAGCTGTTTTTT. The chain uses TRBV12-3 or TRBV12-4 and TRBJ2-2; D is unresolved. Trimming pared 5 bases from V and 10 bases from J, leaving 8 bases between. CDR3 size: 11 residues.

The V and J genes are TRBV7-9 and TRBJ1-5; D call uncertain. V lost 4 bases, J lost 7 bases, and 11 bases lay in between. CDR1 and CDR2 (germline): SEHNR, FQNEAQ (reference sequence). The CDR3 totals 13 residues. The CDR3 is CASSSQARQPQHF. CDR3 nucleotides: TGTGCCAGCAGCTCCCAGGCTCGACAGCCCCAGCATTTT.